The sequence of this TCR beta chain was determined in a study of shared clonotypes between healthy human individuals. As for the study in general: Aged 18 to 49, the donors were a couple of women and a few men.

In the study's own analysis: Filtering of immunoSEQ junctional sequences could not match full-length read filtering. TCRdb's table, derived via immunoSEQ multiplex PCR, lists solely in-frame clones and lacks some. V and J calls and clone size are those listed in that table; D and trimming were worked out from the DNA. The data show about 1.1 million clones, with 70% to 80% seen just once and roughly 0.83% held by the top ten. V was shortened by 1 base and J by 6 bases, with 7 bases between the two germline ends. The CDR3 is 12 residues long. The germline V gene encodes CDR1 SGHTS and CDR2 YDEGEE. Of note for this clone: Since a far larger clone is one base different, this is likely a read error.

Sequencing was done on a sample of memory CD4+ T cells from PBMCs. Subset defined: CD45RA-negative fraction. The chain links TRBV5-8 to TRBJ1-2; D is possibly TRBD1 (6 bases). The source is a man aged 18 to 29 in good health. Some clones in this sample may be carry-over from other donors' samples. CDR3 nucleotides: TGTGCCAGCAGCTTGTACAGGGATGGCTACACCTTC. Protein product: CASSLYRDGYTF.